This TCR beta chain was retrieved from a study of T cells in Graves' hyperthyroidism and ophthalmopathy. V was clipped by 3 bases and J by 3 bases; unmatched bases: 8. This CDR3 has 15 residues. Germline CDR1 SQVTM, CDR2 ANQGSEA. Regarding the study as a whole: The authors' 13 V-J model separated ophthalmopathy from stable hyperthyroidism.

A lack of ophthalmopathy progression within 18 months defined stable Graves' hyperthyroidism. In this sample, this clonotype turned up many times. Its target is unknown. What was amplified from RNA transcripts were TCR beta CDR3 regions. The HTBI set primed first-round TCR CDR3 RT-PCR. TCRdb re-analysed the multiplex PCR reads in MiXCR, keeping a single row per CDR3 protein. The profile shows around 350,000 distinct CDR3 sequences, over 10% of them singletons. The chain recombines TRBV29-1 with TRBJ2-3, with 8 bases aligning to TRBD1. This TCR came from a young woman with Graves' hyperthyroidism. The source material was blood. CDR3 DNA sequence: TGCAGCGTTGATTATAGACAGGGGAGTACAGATACGCAGTATTTT. Its protein is CSVDYRQGSTDTQYF.